Below are 9 T cell receptor beta chains sequenced from a single sample in a study of blood T cell repertoires in COVID-19. The method was immunoSEQ multiplex PCR; TCRdb's version includes in-frame clones alone and lacks a portion of them. This table has about 190,000 clones, 65% to 85% appearing once. Sequenced material: PBMCs or T cells enriched from blood (not recorded which). The receptors shown here come from a young woman who had recovered from COVID-19.

This rearrangement joins TRBV3-1 (or the pseudogene TRBV3-2) to TRBJ1-1; possible D gene TRBD1, 5 bases. There are 13 residues in the CDR3. V was trimmed by 4 bases and J by 7 bases, leaving 13 bases between them. Germline CDR1 and CDR2: LGHDT and YNNKEL (reference sequence). CDR3 coding DNA: TGTGCCAGCAGCCTCCAGGGAGGAAATGAAGCTTTCTTT. It codes for CASSLQGGNEAFF.

This chain connects TRBV15 to TRBJ1-1; D unresolved. Per germline, CDR1 LNHNV and CDR2 YYDKDF (reference sequence). CDR3 size: 15 residues. The V end was cut by 0 bases, the J end by 0 bases, with 8 bases between. CDR3 amino acids: CATSREVAVNTEAFF. The CDR3 region has the DNA TGTGCCACCAGCAGAGAGGTTGCGGTGAACACTGAAGCTTTCTTT.

This chain connects TRBV13 to TRBJ1-1; 9 nucleotides align to TRBD1. The germline V gene has CDR1 PRHDT and CDR2 FYEKMQ (reference sequence). The junction had 10 bases not matched to a gene; V was cut back by 7 bases and J by 1 base. This CDR3 region has 16 residues. The CDR3 is CASTPRGTGWNTEAFF. CDR3 nucleotides: TGTGCCAGCACCCCACGTGGGACAGGGTGGAACACTGAAGCTTTCTTT.

This chain links TRBV3-1 (or the pseudogene TRBV3-2) with TRBJ2-5; D not resolved. CDR1 is LGHDT, CDR2 YNNKEL, per germline (reference sequence). This CDR3 has 13 amino acids. Between the trimmed V and J ends, which lost 2 bases and 6 bases, there was a span of 10 bases. CDR3 region: CASSQNSFQTQYF. In DNA form, the CDR3 reads TGTGCCAGCAGCCAAAACTCCTTTCAGACCCAGTACTTC.

This sequence joins TRBV7-8 and TRBJ1-5, with 9 nucleotides matching TRBD1. Losses at the gene ends were 1 base for V and 3 bases for J; bases not matched to a gene: 7. Germline values: CDR1 SGHVS, CDR2 FQNEAQ. The CDR3 is 17 residues long. The CDR3 loop is CASSLGPGTGNNQPQHF. For the CDR3, the DNA is TGTGCCAGCAGCTTAGGACCAGGGACAGGGAACAATCAGCCCCAGCATTTT.

V usage is TRBV2 and J usage is TRBJ2-1, with 12 bases aligning to TRBD1. Losses at the gene ends were 5 bases for V and 2 bases for J; bases not matched to a gene: 13. The CDR3 has 19 residues. Per the germline V gene, CDR1 is SNHLY and CDR2 is FYNNEI. The DNA for the CDR3 is TGTGCCAGCAGTCCCCGCCGGGACAGGGGGCGAGGGACCTACAATGAGCAGTTCTTC. The encoded protein is CASSPRRDRGRGTYNEQFF.

V gene TRBV7-2 combines with J gene TRBJ2-2; 10 bases agree with TRBD2. The CDR3 consists of 16 residues. Germline lookup yields CDR1 SGHTA and CDR2 FQGNSA. V trimming: 1 base; J trimming: 9 bases; junction bases outside the gene matches: 8. The CDR3 reads CASSLELAGELRELFF. The CDR3 DNA is TGTGCCAGCAGCTTAGAGCTAGCGGGAGAACTTCGGGAGCTGTTTTTT.

The V call is TRBV30, the J call TRBJ1-1; D might be TRBD1 (5 bases). Trimming took off 3 bases at V and 0 bases at J, with 11 bases between the two ends. Germline V lookup: CDR1 GTSNPN, CDR2 SVGIG (reference sequence). The CDR3 loop spans 14 amino acids. CDR3 DNA: TGTGCCTGGAGCGACAGCATCATGAACACTGAAGCTTTCTTT. Translating gives CAWSDSIMNTEAFF.

The V and J genes are TRBV7-9 and TRBJ2-3; no definite D call. The CDR3 length is 14 residues. The ends were cut back, 1 base at V and 5 bases at J, with 10 bases in the middle. In germline, CDR1 is SEHNR, CDR2 FQNEAQ (reference sequence). CDR3 sequence: CASSLGAGLDTQYF. In nucleotides, the CDR3 is TGTGCCAGCAGCTTAGGGGCTGGGCTAGATACGCAGTATTTT.